In this sample, the clone carrying this TCR beta chain turned up a few times. Its specificity is not known. The CDR3 is 12 amino acids. The V end was cut by 1 base, the J end by 3 bases, with 4 bases between. Germline lookup yields CDR1 MDHEN and CDR2 SYDVKM. Genomic DNA from unsorted samples was obtained from 70 million to 90 million PBMCs (per sample). The data derive from a study of shared clonotypes between healthy human individuals. Findings and caveats of the study: The low donor count limited represented genetic and exposure-history diversity. Clonotype sharing levels among donors were expected to vary with sequencing depth.

Repertoires were generated with immunoSEQ multiplex PCR, while TCRdb's copy carries only in-frame clones and drops some. Of hundreds of thousands of clones listed, about 76% are singletons. This clonotype was obtained from a woman aged 40 to 55 in good health. Some clones in this sample may be carry-over from other donors' samples. The rearrangement joins TRBV28 to TRBJ2-7; D is uncertain. Material for sequencing was PBMCs. The CDR3 sequence is CASSLSGYEQYF. The CDR3 nucleotides read TGTGCCAGCAGTTTATCAGGCTACGAGCAGTACTTC.